This entry concerns a single TCR beta chain. The entry originates in a study of control samples from healthy donors and cancer patients. Repertoires were generated with immunoSEQ multiplex PCR, while TCRdb's copy carries only in-frame clones and drops some. The sample records 100,000 to 150,000 clones, 92% being singletons. CDR3 length equals 15 residues. CDR1 SGHRS and CDR2 YFSETQ come from the germline V gene. The ends were cut back, 0 bases at V and 4 bases at J, with 13 bases in the middle. This TCR came from a woman in her forties or fifties in good health. The material sequenced was blood. The rearrangement uses TRBV5-1 and TRBJ1-1; TRBD1 is a possible D gene (5 bases). In DNA, the CDR3 is TGCGCCAGCAGCTTGGCTGTAACGGGGGGCACTGAAGCTTTCTTT. The encoded protein is CASSLAVTGGTEAFF.